Listed here are 10 T cell receptor beta chains from one sample, sequenced in a study of blood T cells in healthy people across ages. With a J-beta primer mix and a sample-barcoded 5' primer, a second PCR ran 7 to 11 cycles. TCRdb used MiXCR to reprocess the 5' RACE reads, holding one entry per CDR3 protein. Among approximately 1.5 million distinct CDR3 sequences listed, about 32% were seen once. Sample: blood. These receptors all stem from a woman aged 25 to 39 in good health.

The CDR3 spells CSAKRALAGEQYF. The DNA for the CDR3 is TGCAGTGCTAAAAGAGCCCTGGCCGGAGAGCAGTACTTC. The chain employs TRBV20-1 and TRBJ2-7; D gene uncertain. Germline V gene sequence: CDR1 DFQATT, CDR2 SNEGSKA (reference sequence). V was clipped by 4 bases and J by 7 bases, with 17 bases between them. The CDR3 has 13 amino acids.

V is TRBV20-1 and J is TRBJ2-7; D remains unclear. CDR1 and CDR2 from the germline V gene are DFQATT and SNEGSKA (reference sequence). Trimming pared 0 bases from V and 2 bases from J, leaving 17 bases between. CDR3 length: 16 residues. The CDR3 protein is CSARDPRGRSTYEQYF. Here the CDR3 DNA reads TGCAGTGCTAGAGATCCCCGAGGTAGGAGCACCTACGAGCAGTACTTC.

In regard to this clonotype: A read error is possible here, since a much larger clone lies one base away. The chain uses TRBV21-1 and TRBJ2-7. TRBV21-1 constitutes a pseudogene. The CDR3 is 17 residues long. The CDR3 bases are TGTGCCAGCAGCAAAGTGATTGGAAGCGGGAGGGCCCACGAGCAGTACTTC. Its protein is CASSKVIGSGRAHEQYF.

This chain uses TRBV20-1 with TRBJ1-2; tentative D call: TRBD1 (5 bases). Trimming left V 5 bases short and J 8 bases short, with 15 bases between. Germline V lookup: CDR1 DFQATT, CDR2 SNEGSKA (reference sequence). CDR3 length: 12 amino acids. The CDR3 reads CSARTGPRGYTF. Here the CDR3 DNA reads TGCAGTGCTCGAACGGGACCGAGGGGCTACACCTTC.

This clonotype was observed a handful of times. V gene TRBV9 combines with J gene TRBJ2-1, with D maybe TRBD2 (6 bases). Germline V gene data show CDR1 as SGDLS and CDR2 as YYNGEE. V was trimmed by 0 bases and J by 2 bases, leaving 9 bases between them. The CDR3 is made up of 15 amino acids. CDR3 DNA sequence: TGTGCCAGCAGCGTAGGGGGGGACGCCTACAATGAGCAGTTCTTC. Amino acid sequence: CASSVGGDAYNEQFF.

This clonotype has a single count. The J gene is TRBJ2-7, the V gene TRBV11-2, with D maybe TRBD1 (6 bases). V was trimmed by 2 bases and J by 6 bases, leaving 17 bases between them. CDR3 length: 15 residues. The germline V gene encodes CDR1 SGHAT and CDR2 FQNNGV. Here the CDR3 reads CASSLPQGPTTEQYF. Here the CDR3 DNA reads TGTGCCAGCAGCTTACCACAGGGCCCGACCACCGAGCAGTACTTC.

V gene TRBV7-3 combines with J gene TRBJ1-2, with D possibly matching TRBD1 (6 bases). Looked up from germline, CDR1 is SGHTA and CDR2 is FQGTGA. V was cut by 2 bases and J by 7 bases, with 20 bases left in between. The CDR3 length is 16 residues. The CDR3 reads CASSLDGGTGGSGYTF. In DNA, the CDR3 is TGTGCCAGCAGCTTAGACGGAGGGACGGGGGGCTCTGGCTACACCTTC.

The rearrangement joins TRBV29-1 to TRBJ1-1, with 7 nucleotides matching TRBD1. V lost 7 bases, J lost 6 bases, and 11 bases stayed unmatched. Germline CDR1 and CDR2: SQVTM and ANQGSEA. This CDR3 spans 13 amino acids. The CDR3 loop is CSAMRGRNAEAFF. CDR3 coding DNA: TGCAGCGCCATGAGGGGGCGAAACGCTGAAGCTTTCTTT.

This clonotype was counted a few times. The rearrangement uses TRBV29-1 and TRBJ2-5; TRBD2 is a possible D gene (5 bases). Trimming cost V 3 bases and J 11 bases, with 16 bases left between them. Germline CDR1 reads SQVTM; CDR2 reads ANQGSEA. The CDR3 consists of 12 residues. The CDR3 region has the DNA TGCAGCGTTGAGAGCGGATACAATGAGCAGTACTTC. Translating it yields CSVESGYNEQYF.

The V gene is TRBV7-8, the J gene TRBJ1-2; the D is unclear. There are 16 residues in the CDR3. Germline CDR1 and CDR2: SGHVS and FQNEAQ. V lost 0 bases and J 4 bases, leaving 15 bases between the germline ends. Here the CDR3 DNA reads TGTGCCAGCAGCTTAGCTCCGGGGAAAACTAGCTATGGCTACACCTTC. Protein product: CASSLAPGKTSYGYTF.